The 22 T cell receptor beta chains listed next were all sequenced from one sample in a study of cytomegalovirus exposure and HLA in healthy donors. Use of 60 Vbeta and 13 Jbeta primers characterized the PCR. Data came from immunoSEQ multiplex PCR; TCRdb stores just in-frame clones and leaves some out. The table lists around 61,000 clones, almost 70% of them singletons. Sequencing was carried out using PBMCs. The receptors shown here come from a man aged 35-49 years in good health and CMV-seropositive.

The rearrangement uses TRBV7-2 and TRBJ2-1; the match to TRBD2 covers 8 bases. Trimming removed 4 bases from V and 8 bases from J; junction bases left unmatched: 7. CDR1 is SGHTA and CDR2 is FQGNSA in the germline V gene. This CDR3 contains 14 residues. CDR3 DNA: TGTGCCAGCAGCTCCGCAGCGGGAGCGGATGAGCAGTTCTTC. Translation: CASSSAAGADEQFF. Supplemented by reference TRBV7-2 and TRBJ2-1, the full variable domain reads GAGVSQSPSNKVTEKGKDVELRCDPISGHTALYWYRQSLGQGLEFLIYFQGNSAPDKSGLPSDRFSAERTGGSVSTLTIQRTQQEDSAVYLCASSSAAGADEQFFGPGTRLTVL.

This chain joins TRBV10-3 and TRBJ2-1, with 15 bases lining up with TRBD2. Trimming cost V 4 bases and J 0 bases; bases outside gene matches: 4. The CDR3 sequence is 18 residues long. Germline CDR1 is ENHRY and CDR2 is SYGVKD. The CDR3, as DNA: TGTGCCATCAGTGGGGGGACTAGCGGGGGGAGCTCCTACAATGAGCAGTTCTTC. The encoded protein is CAISGGTSGGSSYNEQFF.

This clone is medium-sized. CDR3 sequence reads: CATSGGTDYNEQFF. Written as DNA, the CDR3 is TGTGCCACCAGCGGCGGGACAGACTACAATGAGCAGTTCTTC. V gene TRBV15 combines with J gene TRBJ2-1, with a possible D match to TRBD1 (7 bases). V was pared by 5 bases and J by 3 bases, with 11 bases between. The CDR3 runs to 14 residues. Per germline, CDR1 LNHNV and CDR2 YYDKDF (reference sequence).

V usage is TRBV10-3 and J usage is TRBJ1-2; 9 bases line up with TRBD1. The CDR3 contains 13 residues. V gave up 7 bases and J gave up 4 bases; unmatched junction bases: 4. CDR1 is ENHRY and CDR2 is SYGVKD in the germline V gene. CDR3 DNA sequence: TGTGCCATCACAGCGGGACAGGGCTATGGCTACACCTTC. Protein sequence: CAITAGQGYGYTF.

This sequence joins TRBV5-1 and TRBJ2-5, with D tentatively TRBD2 (6 bases). CDR3 length: 15 amino acids. CDR1 is SGHRS and CDR2 is YFSETQ in the germline V gene. The V gene lost 5 bases and the J gene lost 2 bases, with 16 bases spanning the gap. CDR3 in amino acids: CASSSAGWSQETQYF. The CDR3 DNA follows: TGCGCCAGCAGTTCGGCGGGGTGGTCTCAAGAGACCCAGTACTTC.

This clone was picked up a small number of times. V gene TRBV30 combines with J gene TRBJ1-1; no definite D call. With 0 bases removed from V and 0 bases from J, the gap between germline ends came to 5 bases. CDR1 is GTSNPN and CDR2 is SVGIG in the germline V gene (reference sequence). The CDR3 sequence is 13 residues long. CDR3 sequence: CAWSVTVNTEAFF. The CDR3 nucleotides are TGTGCCTGGAGTGTAACTGTGAACACTGAAGCTTTCTTT.

This clone was detected a few times. The chain links TRBV18 to TRBJ1-3; D is uncertain. Trimming cost V 5 bases and J 4 bases, with 21 bases left between them. The V gene's germline CDR1 is KGHSH and CDR2 LQKENI. The CDR3 is 17 residues long. The CDR3 loop is CASSFSTAPSSGNTIYF. CDR3 nucleotide sequence: TGTGCCAGCTCATTTTCGACTGCCCCAAGCTCCGGAAACACCATATATTTT.

V is TRBV11-2 and J is TRBJ2-1, with 9 bases matching TRBD1. The CDR3 consists of 14 residues. Trimming cost V 7 bases and J 4 bases; bases outside gene matches: 5. CDR1 and CDR2 (germline): SGHAT, FQNNGV. The CDR3, as DNA: TGTGCCAGCACCCGGACAGGGGCATACAATGAGCAGTTCTTC. Translation: CASTRTGAYNEQFF.

The chain combines TRBV19 with TRBJ2-3, with 7 bases aligning to TRBD2. Germline CDR1 is LNHDA and CDR2 is SQIVND (reference sequence). V gave up 3 bases and J gave up 1 base; unmatched junction bases: 7. There are 16 residues in the CDR3. CDR3 sequence (DNA): TGTGCCAGTAGTATTGTGGCGGGGGAGGGCACAGATACGCAGTATTTT. Amino acid sequence: CASSIVAGEGTDTQYF. The full variable domain, with the rest looked up from reference TRBV19 and TRBJ2-3, is DGGITQSPKYLFRKEGQNVTLSCEQNLNHDAMYWYRQDPGQGLRLIYYSQIVNDFQKGDIAEGYSVSREKKESFPLTVTSAQKNPTAFYLCASSIVAGEGTDTQYFGPGTRLTVL.

The chain links TRBV27 to TRBJ2-6; possible D gene TRBD1, 5 bases. Trimming pared 5 bases from V and 1 base from J, leaving 9 bases between. The germline V gene encodes CDR1 MNHEY and CDR2 SMNVEV (reference sequence). This CDR3 spans 15 amino acids. The CDR3 sequence is CASSPTGSGANVLTF. Written as DNA, the CDR3 is TGTGCCAGCAGTCCCACAGGTTCTGGGGCCAACGTCCTGACTTTC.

V gene TRBV15 combines with J gene TRBJ2-5, with 10 bases that match TRBD1. Unmatched junction bases numbered 8, after V lost 8 bases and J lost 5 bases. CDR1 and CDR2 (germline): LNHNV, YYDKDF (reference sequence). This CDR3 region has 14 residues. The CDR3: CATQDRGRRETQYF. CDR3 DNA sequence: TGTGCCACCCAAGACAGGGGGCGGAGGGAGACCCAGTACTTC.

The chain combines TRBV6-6 with TRBJ2-7; 11 nucleotides line up with TRBD2. CDR3 size: 13 residues. Germline assignment: CDR1 MNHNY and CDR2 SVGAGI (reference sequence). Losses at the gene ends were 4 bases for V and 6 bases for J; bases not matched to a gene: 2. The CDR3 loop reads CASSSGLAGEQYF. The CDR3 bases are TGTGCCAGCAGTTCTGGACTAGCGGGCGAGCAGTACTTC.

This chain uses TRBV4-3 with TRBJ1-1; 11 bases agree with TRBD1. V was pared by 7 bases and J by 11 bases, with 9 bases of the junction left unmatched. This CDR3 comprises 13 residues. Germline lookup yields CDR1 LGHNA and CDR2 YSLEER. CDR3 bases: TGCGCCAGCAAGGACAGGGGGCAAGGTCGGGCTTTCTTT. Translation gives CASKDRGQGRAFF.

V usage is TRBV18 and J usage is TRBJ2-5; no clear D gene. Germline V lookup: CDR1 KGHSH, CDR2 LQKENI. The CDR3 consists of 14 residues. V gave up 5 bases and J gave up 1 base, with 11 bases separating them. The CDR3 coding sequence is TGTGCCAGCTCATTAGACTCATTCCAAGAGACCCAGTACTTC. This encodes CASSLDSFQETQYF.

The chain is built from TRBV5-4 and TRBJ2-5; D is possibly TRBD1 (6 bases). This CDR3 is 14 amino acids long. The germline CDR1 and CDR2 sequences are SGHNT and YYREEE (reference sequence). V lost 3 bases and J lost 2, with 11 bases in between. CDR3 in amino acids: CASSSQGIQETQYF. Here the CDR3 DNA reads TGTGCCAGCAGCTCTCAGGGGATACAAGAGACCCAGTACTTC.

The chain links TRBV9 to TRBJ2-2, with unresolved D. This CDR3 is 14 amino acids long. Trimming removed 2 bases from V and 4 bases from J, with 9 bases in between. CDR1 SGDLS and CDR2 YYNGEE come from the germline V gene. Written as DNA, the CDR3 is TGTGCCAGCAGCGTTGGAGCCGGCACCGGGGAGCTGTTTTTT. Its protein product is CASSVGAGTGELFF.

V usage is TRBV5-1 and J usage is TRBJ1-2, with 7 positions matching TRBD1. V dropped 4 bases and J dropped 4; count of bases not matched to a gene: 10. The germline CDR1 and CDR2 sequences are SGHRS and YFSETQ. The CDR3 contains 15 residues. DNA for the CDR3: TGCGCCAGCAGCACAACTCGGGGACAGATCTATGGCTACACCTTC. Protein sequence: CASSTTRGQIYGYTF. Full variable domain (remainder filled in from reference TRBV5-1 and TRBJ1-2): KAGVTQTPRYLIKTRGQQVTLSCSPISGHRSVSWYQQTPGQGLQFLFEYFSETQRNKGNFPGRFSGRQFSNSRSEMNVSTLELGDSALYLCASSTTRGQIYGYTFGSGTRLTVV.

V usage is TRBV5-1 and J usage is TRBJ1-6, with 9 bases that match TRBD1. The CDR3 length is 15 residues. V dropped 8 bases and J dropped 6; count of bases not matched to a gene: 9. Germline V gives CDR1 SGHRS, CDR2 YFSETQ. The CDR3 DNA reads as TGCGCCAGTAGAACAGGGGGCGTGGGTAATTCACCCCTCCACTTT. The encoded protein is CASRTGGVGNSPLHF.

Only one count was recorded for this clone. DNA of the CDR3: TGTGCCTGCCTCCGGGACAGAGCTAATGAAAAACTGTTTTTT. This gives the protein CACLRDRANEKLFF. The J gene is TRBJ1-4, the V gene TRBV30, with TRBD1 matching over 7 bases. The junction had 7 bases not matched to a gene; V was cut back by 6 bases and J by 3 bases. CDR1 is GTSNPN, CDR2 SVGIG, per germline (reference sequence). The CDR3 totals 14 residues.

V is TRBV7-9 and J is TRBJ1-3, with no clear D. The CDR3 covers 12 residues. Germline CDR1 is SEHNR and CDR2 is FQNEAQ (reference sequence). Trimming cost V 4 bases and J 2 bases, with 3 bases left between them. CDR3 protein: CASSSAGNTIYF. CDR3 nucleotides: TGTGCCAGCAGCTCAGCTGGAAACACCATATATTTT.

This clone was counted between two and nine times. The chain combines TRBV5-8 with TRBJ2-3, with D perhaps matching TRBD1 (6 bases). V lost 0 bases and J 0 bases, leaving 11 bases between the germline ends. Germline lookup yields CDR1 SGHTS and CDR2 YDEGEE. The CDR3 spans 16 residues. The CDR3 DNA follows: TGTGCCAGCAGCTTGGGTACAGGGCTTAGCACAGATACGCAGTATTTT. It encodes CASSLGTGLSTDTQYF.

This clone was seen a single time. The V gene is TRBV7-2, the J gene TRBJ1-2; D might be TRBD1 (5 bases). The V gene lost 0 bases and the J gene lost 8 bases, with 16 bases spanning the gap. The CDR3 covers 15 residues. CDR1 is SGHTA and CDR2 is FQGNSA in the germline V gene. CDR3 region: CASSLAHSDSVGYTF. The CDR3 bases are TGTGCCAGCAGCTTAGCGCATTCCGACAGTGTCGGCTACACCTTC. Full variable domain (remainder filled in from reference TRBV7-2 and TRBJ1-2): GAGVSQSPSNKVTEKGKDVELRCDPISGHTALYWYRQSLGQGLEFLIYFQGNSAPDKSGLPSDRFSAERTGGSVSTLTIQRTQQEDSAVYLCASSLAHSDSVGYTFGSGTRLTVV.